Only a few counts were recorded for the clone carrying this TCR beta chain. These data belong to a study of blood T cell repertoires in COVID-19. In the study overall: Samples representing acute and convalescent COVID-19 were sourced from the United States, Italy and Spain. PBMCs, B-cell-depleted T cells, or T cells provided the cDNA or gDNA that made up the material.

In the study's own analysis: Estimation of nucleated cell counts relied on the amplification of reference gene primers. Using immunoSEQ multiplex PCR, the repertoire was profiled, and TCRdb retains in-frame clones only, with some absent. V and J calls and clone size come straight from that table; D and trimming were deduced from the DNA. The data hold more than 200,000 clones, with about 85% observed a single time. This CDR3 spans 14 amino acids. Trimming cost V 3 bases and J 0 bases, with 6 bases left between them. Germline assignment: CDR1 LNHNV and CDR2 YYDKDF (reference sequence). The specimen sequenced was peripheral blood. The receptor was isolated from a man in his sixties or seventies with acute or convalescent COVID-19. The chain recombines TRBV15 with TRBJ1-3; D is uncertain. The CDR3 DNA is TGTGCCACCAGCAGCCAGGTCTCTGGAAACACCATATATTTT. Translation gives CATSSQVSGNTIYF.